This is a list of T cell receptor beta chains from one sample in a study of response to subunit inactivated influenza vaccine. One entry per CDR3 protein results from TCRdb running MiXCR on the RT-PCR reads. The table lists hundreds of thousands of distinct CDR3 sequences, over 11% of them singletons. Source: PBMCs from blood, taken 14 to 15 days before vaccination. These receptors were collected from a man aged 45-60 years who received an inactivated influenza vaccine. Both conserved end residues are part of each CDR3. D genes are given only for firm matches. Rows give clone size only sometimes, using once, few, many, or a class for an expanded clone.

TRBJ2-1 many TRBD2 TRBV19 TGTGCCAGTACCCTGAGCGGGAGCTCCTACAATGAGCAGTTCTTC CASTLSGSSYNEQFF
TRBJ1-1 many - TRBV12-3/TRBV12-4 TGTGCCAGCAGTTTACGGGCGAGGGCTTTCTTT CASSLRARAFF
TRBJ2-2 many - TRBV7-8 TGTGCCAGCAGCTCCAAAACCACCGGGGAGCTGTTTTTT CASSSKTTGELFF
TRBJ2-6 - - TRBV19 TGTGCCAGTTCCCCCGTGGTCCCCAATATCGGCTCTGGGGCCAACGTCCTGACTTTC CASSPVVPNIGSGANVLTF
TRBJ2-1 few - TRBV30 TGTGCCTGGAGTGAAGGGGGTCCCTACAATGAGCAGTTCTTC CAWSEGGPYNEQFF
TRBJ2-7 few TRBD2 TRBV7-2 TGTGCCAGCAGCTTATCTAGCGGGGTCGAGCAGTACTTC CASSLSSGVEQYF
TRBJ2-1 many TRBD2 TRBV5-1 TGCGCCAGCACCCCTTGGGATAGCGGGAGTGCTGAGCAGTTCTTC CASTPWDSGSAEQFF
TRBJ2-3 - - TRBV4-2 TGTGCCAGCAGCAAGCCCGAGGGGGATACGCAGTATTTT CASSKPEGDTQYF
TRBJ1-4 few TRBD1 TRBV29-1 TGCAGCGTCATCCCCGGGACAGCTAATGAAAAACTGTTTTTT CSVIPGTANEKLFF
TRBJ1-6 - - TRBV4-3 TGCGCCAGCAGCCCCAACCCGGGTACGCGAGCACCCCTCCACTTT CASSPNPGTRAPLHF
TRBJ2-1 few TRBD2 TRBV20-1 TGCAGTGCTAGAGATCGCGGGACTAGCGAAATTAGGCTGTTCTTC CSARDRGTSEIRLFF
TRBJ1-1 few - TRBV5-1 TGCGCCAGCAGCCCGAATTCGGAGAACACTGAAGCTTTCTTT CASSPNSENTEAFF
TRBJ2-7 few - TRBV14 TGTGCCAGCAGCCAAGCTCAGGGGCGATACTACGAGCAGTACTTC CASSQAQGRYYEQYF
TRBJ2-1 - TRBD2 TRBV6-1 TGTGCCAGCAGATCCACCCGACTAGCGAGGCAGTTCTTC CASRSTRLARQFF
TRBJ1-5 - - TRBV6-1 TGTGCCAGCAAGTACAGCCGAAATAGCAATCAGCCCCAGCATTTT CASKYSRNSNQPQHF
TRBJ2-1 few TRBD2 TRBV7-3 TGTGCCAGCAGCTTAGACCCAGCGGGGGCTTTGAATGAGCAGTTCTTC CASSLDPAGALNEQFF
TRBJ2-2 many - TRBV7-2 TGTGCCAGCAGCTTAGTGGGGGGCAGGACCGGGGAGCTGTTTTTT CASSLVGGRTGELFF
TRBJ1-5 - - TRBV12-3/TRBV12-4 TGTGCCAGCAGTTTCTCGGGAAATAGCAATCAGCCCCAGCATTTT CASSFSGNSNQPQHF
TRBJ2-1 many - TRBV7-2 TGTGCCAGCAGCTTAGATGGCTACACCAATGAGCAGTTCTTC CASSLDGYTNEQFF
TRBJ2-7 few - TRBV6-1 TGTGCCAGCAGACACGGCCTAAGTCGGGGGATGACATCCTACGAGCAGTACTTC CASRHGLSRGMTSYEQYF
TRBJ2-7 few TRBD1 TRBV28 TGTGCCAGCAGTTCGTGGACAGGGGCGCATGACGAGCAGTACTTC CASSSWTGAHDEQYF
TRBJ2-3 - TRBD2 TRBV29-1 TGCAGCGTTGATCTAGCGGGAAGCACAGATACGCAGTATTTT CSVDLAGSTDTQYF
TRBJ2-3 few - TRBV12-3/TRBV12-4 TGTGCCAGCAGTTTGTCCAGGACACTCACAGATACGCAGTATTTT CASSLSRTLTDTQYF
TRBJ1-4 many - TRBV28 TGTGCCAGCTATGAGGGACGGGACAATGAAAAACTGTTTTTT CASYEGRDNEKLFF
TRBJ1-5 few - TRBV19 TGTGCCAGTAGTGGACCCCTCCCGAGCAATCAGCCCCAGCATTTT CASSGPLPSNQPQHF
TRBJ2-3 - TRBD2 TRBV6-5 TGTGCCAGCAGTTACTGGGGGATGGTTAGCGGGAGAACAGATACGCAGTATTTT CASSYWGMVSGRTDTQYF
TRBJ1-3 many - TRBV3-1 TGTGCCAGCAGCCTCGGGACTCACTCTGGAAACACCATATATTTT CASSLGTHSGNTIYF
TRBJ2-2 few TRBD2 TRBV7-2 TGTGCCAGCAGCTTTGGACTAGCGGCTTACACCGGGGAGCTGTTTTTT CASSFGLAAYTGELFF
TRBJ2-7 - TRBD1 TRBV5-1 TGCGCCAGCAGCCGTCGGACAGGGGACTACGAGCAGTACTTC CASSRRTGDYEQYF
TRBJ1-1 few - TRBV9 TGTGCCAGCAGCGTAGACGGGAACACTGAAGCTTTCTTT CASSVDGNTEAFF
TRBJ2-1 - TRBD2 TRBV15 TGTGCCACCAGCAGAGATCATCTAGCGGGGGACAATGAGCAGTTCTTC CATSRDHLAGDNEQFF
TRBJ2-5 many - TRBV20-1 TGCAGTGCCAGTGGGGGCGCGGGGCAAGAGACCCAGTACTTC CSASGGAGQETQYF
TRBJ2-1 - - TRBV12-3/TRBV12-4 TGTGCCAGCAGTGCTAGCCGGAGCTCCTACAATGAGCAGTTCTTC CASSASRSSYNEQFF
TRBJ2-3 - - TRBV28 TGTGCCAGCAGTCGGCTAACCCCAGATACGCAGTATTTT CASSRLTPDTQYF
TRBJ2-2 - - TRBV6-2/TRBV6-3 TGTGCCAGCAGTTACATTGATGGCAGGACCGGGGAGCTGTTTTTT CASSYIDGRTGELFF
TRBJ2-5 many - TRBV2 TGTGCCAGCAGCGTGGACAGTAAAGAGACCCAGTACTTC CASSVDSKETQYF
TRBJ1-1 few - TRBV11-2 TGTGCCAGCAGCTTAGAAAGGGGCGCGAACACTGAAGCTTTCTTT CASSLERGANTEAFF
TRBJ2-3 few - TRBV12-5 TGTGCTAGTGGTTTGGTACCGGATACGCAGTATTTT CASGLVPDTQYF
TRBJ2-5 - - TRBV7-2 TGTGCCAGCAGCTTAGAGATAGGTCGGGAGACCCAGTACTTC CASSLEIGRETQYF
TRBJ2-7 few - TRBV20-1 TGCAGTGCCTCGGGACCAAAGTCCTACGAGCAGTACTTC CSASGPKSYEQYF
TRBJ1-5 - - TRBV7-2 TGTGCCAGCAGCTACCTAGGGCAGGGTCTCCAGCCCCAGCATTTT CASSYLGQGLQPQHF
TRBJ1-1 - - TRBV20-1 TGCAGTGCGGAGGGGCCGAGGGACACTGAAGCTTTCTTT CSAEGPRDTEAFF
TRBJ2-3 once - TRBV20-1 TGCAGTGCTAGCTTGGGGGCCGTAGATACGCAGTATTTT CSASLGAVDTQYF
TRBJ2-5 - TRBD1 TRBV14 TGTGCCAGCAGCCCTGAGGACAGGGCTCTTCAAGAGACCCAGTACTTC CASSPEDRALQETQYF
TRBJ2-1 few - TRBV24-1 TGTGCCACCAGTGAAGCCGGCAGGGAGGAGCAGTTCTTC CATSEAGREEQFF
TRBJ2-7 - TRBD1 TRBV6-1 TGTGCCAGCAGTGGAATGGGACAGGGGATCGCTTCCCCCCTGTACGAGCAGTACTTC CASSGMGQGIASPLYEQYF
TRBJ1-5 many - TRBV11-2 TGTGCCAGCAGCTTAGACCGGGATTTCATCCAGCATTTT CASSLDRDFIQHF
TRBJ2-7 many - TRBV6-2/TRBV6-3 TGTGCCAGCAGTTATGCCTACGAGCAGTACTTC CASSYAYEQYF
TRBJ2-1 few - TRBV4-3 TGCGCCAGTAGCGACAGGGAGGGTTTTAATGAGCAGTTCTTC CASSDREGFNEQFF
TRBJ2-7 - - TRBV6-2/TRBV6-3 TGTGCCAGCAGCAACCGTTACTCCTACGAGCAGTACTTC CASSNRYSYEQYF
TRBJ1-3 few - TRBV29-1 TGCAGCGTTGAAGGACAGGGAAACACCATATATTTT CSVEGQGNTIYF
TRBJ1-1 many TRBD1 TRBV12-3/TRBV12-4 TGTGCCAGCAGTGGACAGGGGGCGCGTGAAGCTTTCTTT CASSGQGAREAFF
TRBJ1-2 few TRBD1 TRBV4-3 TGCGCCAGCAGCCAAGAAGGCAGGGGGGTCTATGGCTACACCTTC CASSQEGRGVYGYTF
TRBJ1-3 many - TRBV9 TGTGCCAGCAGCGTAGAGCCCAGCTCTGGAAACACCATATATTTT CASSVEPSSGNTIYF